These T cell receptor beta chains were read from a single sample in a study of OX40 agonist ivuxolimab in advanced cancers. Profiling relied on immunoSEQ multiplex PCR, and the TCRdb table lists in-frame clones only, not all of them. The sample gives about 71,000 clones, around 94% of which show up once; 15% to 18% is in the top ten. The specimen was CD4+ or CD8+ T cells sorted from blood, collected in a trial of the OX40 agonist ivuxolimab. These receptors originate from an adult with an advanced solid tumor such as melanoma, head and neck, liver or kidney cancer. Both conserved end residues are part of each CDR3. The D gene is left open where the match is weak. Clone sizes are given selectively: once, few, many, or a class where the clone is expanded.

.,.,TRBJ1-1,TRBV28,TGTGCCAGCAGTTTCCCCGGCCGAAACACTGAAGCTTTCTTT,CASSFPGRNTEAFF
.,TRBD2,TRBJ2-7,TRBV5-1,TGCGCCAGCAGCTTGAGCGGGACTAGATTATACGAGCAGTACTTC,CASSLSGTRLYEQYF
.,.,TRBJ1-1,TRBV4-3,TGCGCCAGCAGCCACACTGGGAGAACTGAAGCTTTCTTT,CASSHTGRTEAFF
.,.,TRBJ2-1,TRBV27,TGTGCCAGCAGTTTAAGGGGGGGCTACAATGAGCAGTTCTTC,CASSLRGGYNEQFF
.,TRBD1,TRBJ1-2,TRBV28,TGTGCCACAGAGGGGTCGCGCGGGAGACAGGGCTATGGCTACACCTTC,CATEGSRGRQGYGYTF
.,.,TRBJ2-1,TRBV21-1,TGTGCAACACTAAGACGAGAATGGGACAGGACTTCGAATGAGCAGTTCTTC,CATLRREWDRTSNEQFF
.,.,TRBJ2-7,TRBV29-1,TGCAGCGCCGACAGTCCCTACGAGCAGTACTTC,CSADSPYEQYF
.,TRBD2,TRBJ2-7,TRBV27,TGTGCCAGCAGCCCGCTGGGTGGTAGCGGGATCTACGAGCAGTACTTC,CASSPLGGSGIYEQYF
.,.,TRBJ1-1,TRBV27,TGTGCCAGCAGTTTTGTCCCGGGAGGCACTGAAGCTTTCTTT,CASSFVPGGTEAFF
few,.,TRBJ2-7,TRBV14,TGTGCCAGCAGCCCTTCAGGGTACGAGCAGTACTTC,CASSPSGYEQYF
.,.,TRBJ2-7,TRBV6-5,TGTGCCAGCACCCTGTTGGGGGAGCAGTACTTC,CASTLLGEQYF
.,TRBD2,TRBJ2-1,TRBV4-2,TGTGCCAGCAGCCCCACCTCGGGACTAGCTAGCGATGAGCAGTTCTTC,CASSPTSGLASDEQFF
once,TRBD2,TRBJ2-1,TRBV30,TGTGCCTCCGAGACTAGCGGCTATGAGCAGTTCTTC,CASETSGYEQFF
once,.,TRBJ1-1,TRBV19,TGTGCCAGTACCTACACCTATGAAGCTTTCTTT,CASTYTYEAFF
.,.,TRBJ1-1,TRBV7-9,TGTGCCAGCAGCTTAAAATTAACTGAAGCTTTCTTT,CASSLKLTEAFF
.,TRBD1,TRBJ2-5,TRBV7-2,TGTGCCAGCAGCACCCGGACAGGGTTCCAAGAGACCCAGTACTTC,CASSTRTGFQETQYF
.,TRBD1,TRBJ1-1,TRBV9,TGTGCCAGCAGCGGCCCGCGGGACAGGGGATTGAACACTGAAGCTTTCTTT,CASSGPRDRGLNTEAFF